Listed here are 20 T cell receptor beta chains from one sample, sequenced in a study of blood T cell repertoires in COVID-19. Profiling relied on immunoSEQ multiplex PCR, and the TCRdb table lists in-frame clones only, not all of them. The data show approximately 210,000 clones, around 75% seen once. Sequenced material: peripheral blood. These receptors originate from a human donor in a cohort sampled during active COVID-19.

The chain couples TRBV5-6 to TRBJ2-7; a weak D match, TRBD1 (6 bases). This CDR3 contains 12 residues. V was shortened by 4 bases and J by 9 bases, with 14 bases between the two germline ends. Germline CDR1 and CDR2: SGHDT and YYEEEE. This CDR3 reads CASSTTGIRQYF. The CDR3, as DNA: TGTGCCAGCAGCACCACAGGGATCCGGCAGTACTTC.

The chain links TRBV4-2 to TRBJ2-5, with a possible D match to TRBD1 (6 bases). The CDR3 is 14 residues long. From germline, CDR1 is LGHNA and CDR2 YNFKEQ. Trimming took off 1 base at V and 5 bases at J, with 11 bases between the two ends. The CDR3, as DNA: TGTGCCAGCAGCCAAGCTGGGGGCAAGGAGACCCAGTACTTC. Its translation is CASSQAGGKETQYF.

V gene TRBV10-2 combines with J gene TRBJ1-1; D might be TRBD1 (5 bases). V was cut by 7 bases and J by 3 bases, with 12 bases left in between. Germline loops: CDR1 WSHSY, CDR2 SAAADI. The CDR3 has 13 amino acids. CDR3 residues: CASKFTGDTEAFF. The CDR3 DNA sequence: TGCGCCAGCAAATTTACAGGCGACACTGAAGCTTTCTTT.

The CDR3 DNA reads as TGTGCCAGCAGCCAACATGACAGGGGCTATGGCTACACCTTC. Encoded protein: CASSQHDRGYGYTF. The genes are TRBV6-2 or TRBV6-3 and TRBJ1-2, with 8 nucleotides matching TRBD1. The V gene end was trimmed by 6 bases and the J gene end by 4 bases; junction bases not matched to a gene: 7. CDR3 length: 14 amino acids. CDR1 MNHEY and CDR2 SVGEGT come from the germline V gene.

The V call is TRBV18, the J call TRBJ2-3; 8 bases are shared with TRBD2. CDR1 KGHSH and CDR2 LQKENI come from the germline V gene. V trimming: 6 bases; J trimming: 2 bases; junction bases outside the gene matches: 7. CDR3 length: 15 amino acids. CDR3: CASSPQRGYTDTQYF. The DNA of the CDR3 is TGTGCCAGCTCTCCTCAGCGGGGGTACACAGATACGCAGTATTTT.

V and J are TRBV7-8 and TRBJ2-7; TRBD1 is a possible D gene (5 bases). CDR1 and CDR2 from the germline V gene are SGHVS and FQNEAQ. Trimming took off 4 bases at V and 2 bases at J, with 18 bases between the two ends. The CDR3 contains 16 residues. The CDR3 DNA is TGTGCCAGCAGCTCCTCTAAACGCAGGGTCCCCTACGAGCAGTACTTC. Translated: CASSSSKRRVPYEQYF.

The chain recombines TRBV5-4 with TRBJ2-3, with TRBD2 identical over 11 bases. This CDR3 spans 15 amino acids. V shed 0 bases, J shed 4 bases, and the junction held 1 base outside the gene matches. Per germline, CDR1 SGHNT and CDR2 YYREEE (reference sequence). The CDR3, as DNA: TGTGCCAGCAGCTTGGGACTAGCGGGGCCAGATACGCAGTATTTT. The encoded protein is CASSLGLAGPDTQYF.

This clone came up once. The V gene is TRBV9, the J gene TRBJ2-1; 10 positions match TRBD2. Germline CDR1 reads SGDLS; CDR2 reads YYNGEE. The CDR3 extends over 17 amino acids. J was trimmed by 1 base and V by 0 bases; bases with no gene match: 4. The CDR3 reads CASSVEGSGGSYNEQFF. The CDR3 DNA sequence: TGTGCCAGCAGCGTAGAGGGTAGCGGGGGGTCCTACAATGAGCAGTTCTTC.

This chain joins TRBV5-1 and TRBJ1-1; D not certain. V was cut by 0 bases and J by 1 base, with 10 bases left in between. The CDR3 is 15 residues long. Germline CDR1 and CDR2: SGHRS and YFSETQ. The CDR3: CASSLDLGRNTEAFF. The CDR3 bases are TGCGCCAGCAGCTTGGATCTGGGGAGGAACACTGAAGCTTTCTTT.

The chain has TRBV20-1 and TRBJ2-7; 9 positions match TRBD2. The CDR3 is 12 amino acids. The germline V gene encodes CDR1 DFQATT and CDR2 SNEGSKA (reference sequence). J lost 4 bases, V lost 3 bases, and 1 base had no gene match. In DNA form, the CDR3 reads TGCAGTGCTAGTACTAGCGGGTACGAGCAGTACTTC. This codes for CSASTSGYEQYF.

V and J are TRBV7-9 and TRBJ1-1, with 7 bases identical to TRBD1. V shed 6 bases and J 1 base; nucleotides not matched to a gene: 11. Germline CDR1 reads SEHNR; CDR2 reads FQNEAQ (reference sequence). The CDR3 consists of 16 residues. CDR3 amino acids: CASRSLRGLANTEAFF. CDR3 nucleotide sequence: TGTGCCAGCAGATCTTTAAGGGGGCTAGCGAACACTGAAGCTTTCTTT.

The chain is built from TRBV9 and TRBJ2-3; 12 nucleotides align to TRBD2. The V and J ends lost 0 bases and 4 bases, in that order; junction bases with no gene match: 9. The CDR3 has 18 amino acids. Germline CDR1 SGDLS, CDR2 YYNGEE. The CDR3 nucleotides are TGTGCCAGCAGCGTAGCGTCTAGCGGGAGGGGGGGCCCAGATACGCAGTATTTT. Amino acid sequence: CASSVASSGRGGPDTQYF.

The CDR3 spells CASSGTSGPAYEQYF. The DNA for the CDR3 is TGTGCCAGCAGTGGGACTAGCGGGCCCGCCTACGAGCAGTACTTC. The chain employs TRBV2 and TRBJ2-7, with 11 bases fitting TRBD2. The germline V gene has CDR1 SNHLY and CDR2 FYNNEI. Trimming at V came to 4 bases and at J to 2 bases, leaving 4 bases not matched to a gene. The CDR3 extends over 15 amino acids.

V and J are TRBV14 and TRBJ1-1; no definite D call. CDR1 SGHDN and CDR2 FVKESK come from the germline V gene. The V gene lost 4 bases and the J gene lost 1 base, with 16 bases spanning the gap. The CDR3 loop spans 16 amino acids. CDR3 in amino acids: CASSPPPLGRNTEAFF. The CDR3 DNA reads TGTGCCAGCAGCCCCCCTCCCTTGGGCCGGAACACTGAAGCTTTCTTT.

The rearrangement joins TRBV4-3 to TRBJ2-7, with a tentative D call TRBD2 (6 bases). Germline values: CDR1 LGHNA, CDR2 YSLEER. Trimming stripped 0 bases from V and 6 bases from J, with 15 bases between. This CDR3 is built from 15 residues. This CDR3 is CASSQDNGGGREQYF. The CDR3 coding sequence is TGCGCCAGCAGCCAAGATAACGGGGGTGGACGCGAGCAGTACTTC.

This clone showed up just once. V is TRBV18 and J is TRBJ1-6; D is unclear. The CDR3 totals 13 residues. Germline CDR1 reads KGHSH; CDR2 reads LQKENI. Between the trimmed V and J ends, which lost 2 bases and 7 bases, there was a span of 6 bases. DNA for the CDR3: TGTGCCAGCTCACCAGGAGTAAATTCACCCCTCCACTTT. Protein product: CASSPGVNSPLHF.

This chain links TRBV2 with TRBJ1-1, with TRBD1 identical over 10 bases. With 5 bases clipped from V and 4 bases from J, the junction kept 4 bases outside the gene matches. CDR1 is SNHLY, CDR2 FYNNEI, per germline. The CDR3 extends over 14 amino acids. The CDR3 DNA reads as TGTGCCAGCAGTCCCCGGACAGGGGGCACTGAAGCTTTCTTT. This codes for CASSPRTGGTEAFF. Variable domain in full (rest from reference TRBV2 and TRBJ1-1): EPEVTQTPSHQVTQMGQEVILRCVPISNHLYFYWYRQILGQKVEFLVSFYNNEISEKSEIFDDQFSVERPDGSNFTLKIRSTKLEDSAMYFCASSPRTGGTEAFFGQGTRLTVV.

Concerning this clone itself: This may be a read error: a much more frequent sequence differs by one nucleotide. The V gene is TRBV6-5, the J gene TRBJ2-7, with a weak D call TRBD2 (6 bases). Germline V gene sequence: CDR1 MNHEY, CDR2 SVGAGI. V was cut by 5 bases and J by 4 bases, with 9 bases left in between. The CDR3 spans 12 residues. DNA of the CDR3: TGTGCCAGCAGTCCCCGGGGGTACGAGCAGTACTTC. Translated, it gives CASSPRGYEQYF.

The chain carries TRBV27 and TRBJ2-7, with D possibly being TRBD1 (7 bases). Germline V gene lookup returns CDR1 MNHEY and CDR2 SMNVEV (reference sequence). The CDR3 has 15 residues. Trimming removed 2 bases at V and 0 bases at J, with 11 bases between. CDR3 protein: CASSLGGTASYEQYF. As DNA, the CDR3 is TGTGCCAGCAGTTTAGGGGGGACAGCCTCCTACGAGCAGTACTTC.

The chain links TRBV6-2 or TRBV6-3 to TRBJ1-4; TRBD1 matches at 7 bases. This CDR3 spans 14 amino acids. From germline, CDR1 is MNHEY and CDR2 SVGEGT. After removal of 6 bases from V and 5 bases from J, the junction contained 6 bases not matched to a gene. The CDR3 protein is CASSRPDRNEKLFF. The CDR3, as DNA: TGTGCCAGCAGCCGACCGGACAGGAATGAAAAACTGTTTTTT.